These 17 T cell receptor beta chains were sequenced from one sample in a study of spatial heterogeneity in lung cancer. Each CDR3 protein gets one entry after TCRdb re-called the 5' RACE reads with MiXCR. The repertoire holds tens of thousands of distinct CDR3 sequences, roughly 12% seen once, with about 4.5% in the top ten. Time point defined: sample taken at primary tumor resection. Material for sequencing was whole RNA from tumor, nontumor lung or frozen PBMC, left unsorted. The source was PBMCs, collected at surgery. Receptors originate from a male donor with early-stage non-small cell lung cancer.

This clonotype was seen a few times. This chain uses TRBV7-9 with TRBJ2-3; unclear D gene. The CDR3 length is 13 residues. Germline CDR1 and CDR2: SEHNR and FQNEAQ (reference sequence). V lost 4 bases, J lost 10 bases, and 15 bases lay in between. CDR3 coding DNA: TGTGCCAGCAGCTCCCCTCGGATGACGGCGCAGTATTTT. This encodes CASSSPRMTAQYF.

This clonotype showed up just a few times. The chain uses TRBV7-9 and TRBJ1-1; no definite D call. Deletions cut 1 base from V and 8 bases from J, with 8 bases between. Germline loops: CDR1 SEHNR, CDR2 FQNEAQ (reference sequence). The CDR3 is 12 residues long. The CDR3 nucleotides read TGTGCCAGCAGCTTAGAACGGAGCGAAGCTTTCTTT. This codes for CASSLERSEAFF.

This clonotype was observed a few times. The chain is built from TRBV5-4 and TRBJ1-4; D unclear. V gave up 4 bases and J gave up 0 bases, with 10 bases separating them. The CDR3 contains 15 residues. Germline values: CDR1 SGHNT, CDR2 YYREEE (reference sequence). CDR3 bases: TGTGCCAGCAGCGCGACTGATACAACTAATGAAAAACTGTTTTTT. Residues: CASSATDTTNEKLFF.

J is TRBJ2-1 and V is TRBV6-6; 12 bases match TRBD2. This CDR3 is built from 15 residues. Germline V gene sequence: CDR1 MNHNY, CDR2 SVGAGI (reference sequence). V lost 2 bases and J lost 8; bases outside the gene matches: 4. The CDR3 DNA is TGTGCCAGCAGTTACGGTCTAGCGGGAGGGGATGAGCAGTTCTTC. This gives the protein CASSYGLAGGDEQFF.

This chain connects TRBV5-1 to TRBJ2-7; 9 bases are a match to TRBD2. Unmatched junction bases numbered 10, after V lost 4 bases and J lost 5 bases. This CDR3 comprises 15 residues. From germline, CDR1 is SGHRS and CDR2 YFSETQ. The CDR3 sequence is CASSPWDSGRNEQYF. The DNA for the CDR3 is TGCGCCAGCAGCCCCTGGGATAGCGGGAGAAACGAGCAGTACTTC.

This rearrangement joins TRBV29-1 to TRBJ2-1; D unclear. CDR3 length: 11 residues. CDR1 and CDR2 (germline): SQVTM, ANQGSEA. The V end was cut by 3 bases, the J end by 7 bases, with 7 bases between. CDR3 coding DNA: TGCAGCGTTGAGGGATGGAATGAGCAGTTCTTC. This encodes CSVEGWNEQFF.

This clonotype came up a few times. J is TRBJ2-1 and V is TRBV7-3, with D possibly TRBD1 on 6 matching bases. This CDR3 has 14 amino acids. Trimming shortened V by 5 bases and J by 9 bases, and 17 bases separated the two germline ends. Germline loops: CDR1 SGHTA, CDR2 FQGTGA. The CDR3 protein is CASSNPTGYGEQFF. The CDR3 DNA follows: TGTGCCAGCAGCAATCCTACAGGGTACGGTGAGCAGTTCTTC.

This clonotype was counted a few times. V is TRBV5-1 and J is TRBJ2-5, with TRBD2 matching 10 bases. Germline loops: CDR1 SGHRS, CDR2 YFSETQ. The CDR3 is 16 amino acids. The trim removed 0 bases at V and 1 base at J, leaving 3 bases unmatched. For the CDR3, the DNA is TGCGCCAGCAGCTTGGCCACTAGCGGGGTCCAAGAGACCCAGTACTTC. Amino acids: CASSLATSGVQETQYF.

This clonotype was recorded a few times. V usage is TRBV3-1 and J usage is TRBJ2-7; TRBD2 matches 7 bases. The V segment lost 0 bases and the J segment 7 bases; nucleotides outside the gene matches: 6. The CDR3 length is 14 residues. The germline V gene has CDR1 LGHDT and CDR2 YNNKEL (reference sequence). The CDR3 nucleotides are TGTGCCAGCAGCCAAGACGGGAGGCCGGGGGAGCAGTACTTC. It encodes CASSQDGRPGEQYF.

This clonotype showed up just a few times. The chain carries TRBV2 and TRBJ2-2; no clear D gene. This CDR3 has 15 amino acids. Between the trimmed V and J ends, which lost 6 bases and 0 bases, there was a span of 11 bases. Germline CDR1 and CDR2: SNHLY and FYNNEI. In DNA form, the CDR3 reads TGTGCCAGCAGGAACGCCGCAACGAACACCGGGGAGCTGTTTTTT. Its protein product is CASRNAATNTGELFF. The entire variable domain, with the rest obtained from reference TRBV2 and TRBJ2-2, is as follows: EPEVTQTPSHQVTQMGQEVILRCVPISNHLYFYWYRQILGQKVEFLVSFYNNEISEKSEIFDDQFSVERPDGSNFTLKIRSTKLEDSAMYFCASRNAATNTGELFFGEGSRLTVL.

At least ten counts were recorded for this clonotype. The chain combines TRBV27 with TRBJ2-7; 7 positions match TRBD1. The CDR3 has 15 amino acids. CDR1 is MNHEY and CDR2 is SMNVEV in the germline V gene (reference sequence). With V trimmed by 5 bases and J by 7 bases, 14 bases remained unmatched. CDR3 in amino acids: CASSEQGIAYVEQYF. The CDR3 DNA reads as TGTGCCAGCAGTGAACAGGGGATCGCCTACGTGGAGCAGTACTTC.

The chain is built from TRBV7-9 and TRBJ2-3; TRBD1 agrees at 7 bases. The germline V gene has CDR1 SEHNR and CDR2 FQNEAQ (reference sequence). This CDR3 comprises 15 residues. The V gene end was trimmed by 3 bases and the J gene end by 2 bases; junction bases not matched to a gene: 5. The CDR3 sequence: CASSLTGLYTDTQYF. CDR3 nucleotide sequence: TGTGCCAGCAGCTTGACAGGGTTATACACAGATACGCAGTATTTT. Complete variable domain (other parts from reference TRBV7-9 and TRBJ2-3): DTGVSQNPRHKITKRGQNVTFRCDPISEHNRLYWYRQTLGQGPEFLTYFQNEAQLEKSRLLSDRFSAERPKGSFSTLEIQRTEQGDSAMYLCASSLTGLYTDTQYFGPGTRLTVL.

This clonotype was recorded at least ten times. The chain joins TRBV3-1 to TRBJ2-7, with D perhaps being TRBD1 or TRBD2 (7 bases each). This CDR3 has 13 amino acids. Germline CDR1 is LGHDT and CDR2 is YNNKEL (reference sequence). V was shortened by 5 bases and J by 5 bases, with 13 bases between the two germline ends. Here the CDR3 reads CASSTRGGHEQYF. The CDR3 DNA reads as TGTGCCAGCAGCACCAGGGGGGGACACGAGCAGTACTTC.

This clonotype was observed at least ten times. The V call is TRBV9, the J call TRBJ2-2; D gene uncertain. The V and J ends lost 0 bases and 4 bases respectively, with 7 bases between them. The CDR3 is 14 amino acids. Germline V lookup: CDR1 SGDLS, CDR2 YYNGEE. The CDR3 DNA sequence: TGTGCCAGCAGCGTAGTGGAGAGCACCGGGGAGCTGTTTTTT. Residues: CASSVVESTGELFF.

This sequence joins TRBV14 and TRBJ2-7; possible D gene TRBD1, 6 bases. The CDR3 has 15 residues. Trimming removed 0 bases from V and 3 bases from J, with 12 bases in between. Per the germline V gene, CDR1 is SGHDN and CDR2 is FVKESK. CDR3: CASSQDWDTYYEQYF. CDR3 nucleotide sequence: TGTGCCAGCAGCCAAGATTGGGACACTTACTACGAGCAGTACTTC.

V is TRBV19 and J is TRBJ2-3; 7 bases line up with TRBD2. Germline V lookup: CDR1 LNHDA, CDR2 SQIVND (reference sequence). J lost 1 base, V lost 1 base, and 8 bases had no gene match. CDR3 length: 17 amino acids. The CDR3: CASSIAGGKRRTDTQYF. The DNA of the CDR3 is TGTGCCAGTAGTATAGCGGGAGGAAAACGCCGCACAGATACGCAGTATTTT.

With regard to this clonotype: This may stem from a read error, because a much larger clone lies one nucleotide away. This CDR3 is CSVVGEGSYGYTF. The CDR3, as DNA: TGCAGCGTTGTGGGGGAGGGGAGCTATGGCTACACCTTC. The chain couples TRBV29-1 to TRBJ1-2, with TRBD1 as a possible D gene (5 bases). V was pared by 4 bases and J by 4 bases, with 13 bases between. The CDR3 runs to 13 residues. CDR1 and CDR2 (germline): SQVTM, ANQGSEA.